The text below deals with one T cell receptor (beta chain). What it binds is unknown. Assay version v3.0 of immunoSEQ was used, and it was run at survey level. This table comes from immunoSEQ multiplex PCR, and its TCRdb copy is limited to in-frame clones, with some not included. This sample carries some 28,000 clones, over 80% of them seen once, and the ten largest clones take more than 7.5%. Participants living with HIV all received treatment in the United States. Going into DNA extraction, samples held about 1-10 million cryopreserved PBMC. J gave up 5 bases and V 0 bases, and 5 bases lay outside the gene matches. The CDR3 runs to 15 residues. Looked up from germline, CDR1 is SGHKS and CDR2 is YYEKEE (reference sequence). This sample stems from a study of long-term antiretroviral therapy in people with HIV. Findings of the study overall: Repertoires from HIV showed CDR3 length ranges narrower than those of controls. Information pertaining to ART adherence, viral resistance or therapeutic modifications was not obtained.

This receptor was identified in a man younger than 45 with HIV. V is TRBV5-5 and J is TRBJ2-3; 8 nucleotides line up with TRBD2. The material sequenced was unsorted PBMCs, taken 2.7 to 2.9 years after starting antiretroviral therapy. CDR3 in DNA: TGTGCCAGCAGCTTGGAGGGTCTAGCGGGAGATACGCAGTATTTT. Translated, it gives CASSLEGLAGDTQYF.